The following is a TCR beta chain sequence with its context. This clone was picked up a small number of times. There is no known antigen for this receptor. No quality values exist for individual bases; no much larger clone is one base distant. The data were taken from a study of T cell responses to AZD1222 COVID-19 vaccine (TCRdb year 2021). Describing the broader study: A total of 240 or so trial participants underwent TCR sequencing, of whom 200 to 220 had received two doses of AZD1222 and roughly 26 had received two doses of the MenACWY control vaccine. Enrollment into the trials was organized by age into subgroups of 18-55, 56-69 and 70-plus years, and those subgroups contained approximately 150, 30 and 60 TCR-sequenced participants, respectively. Overall study results and their limits: Vaccine-associated CD4 TCRs spanned the whole spike protein, with dominant responses in regions 160-218 and 743-854. Epitopes outside the regions mutated in the B.1.351 and B.1.1.7 variants were reportedly recognized by nearly half of the unique spike-specific TCRs. A significant rise in spike-specific TCR breadth and depth was observed after two AZD1222 doses relative to day 0 and relative to MenACWY recipients. The 56-69-year group was small, and its depth increase did not reach significance, likely because of low power. Because no samples from the day 14 peak response were available, repertoires could be characterized only after the peak T cell response. Participants were mostly white British and included more females than males, and it was suggested by the authors that clonal diversity may have been underestimated. Conclusions about previously exposed vaccinees are limited, since just 6 or 7 AZD1222 recipients were seropositive for SARS-CoV-2 at baseline.

Read against the paper, the sample's time point label means: baseline before first vaccination. Per the publication, the treatment or condition label means: meningococcal conjugate vaccine given as trial control. Samples from vaccinated people were obtained from the UK trials COV001 and COV002, which included a single-blind randomized controlled phase 2/3 trial of AZD1222 (ChAdOx1 nCoV-19) in healthy adults. For TCRbeta chain sequencing, PBMC samples were collected from trial participants at day 0 and at day 28 after the second dose. CDR1 and CDR2, looked up from the germline V gene, are SGHDN and FVKESK. V is clipped by 2 bases and J by 6 bases, and the sequence between their germline boundaries is 7 bases long. The CDR3 has 12 amino acids, counting the end cysteine and phenylalanine. The CDR3 DNA has 36 bases and is translated from base 1. The CDR3 regions of human TCRbeta chains were analyzed by immunosequencing. The paper's data handling went like this. TCRs in the repertoires were compared against a reference library of SARS-CoV-2-specific TCRs that had been generated with the MIRA antigen-specificity platform. Breadth was defined as the fraction of unique TCRs that were SARS-CoV-2-associated, and depth was defined as the fraction of total T cells that were SARS-CoV-2-associated. Using the MIRA data, each spike-specific TCR was mapped to the spike region that the TCR reacts to and placed in a CD4 or CD8 class. Log10-transformed breadth and depth values were compared by one-way ANOVA with Sidak's multiple comparisons tests. TCRdb provides this immuneACCESS table in a form limited to in-frame rearrangements. Some clones are lacking; in checked studies, under half of them reflect an unresolved V gene, and why the rest are absent is not known. Clone size and V and J calls were adopted from that table, with D and trimming inferred from the DNA. This sample comprises 55,000 to 75,000 clones, 60% to 85% of them detected only once. Clones ranked in the top ten supply approximately 23% of the sample.

The TCR sequence derives from an adult in good health. The chain couples TRBV14 to TRBJ1-2; too little of a D gene remains to name it. The sequencing here drew on peripheral blood, taken on day 0 of MenACWY control vaccination. The sequenced DNA is TGTGCCAGCAGCCAATATTTAGATGGCTACACCTTC. Translated, this is CASSQYLDGYTF.